These T cell receptor beta chains were read from a single sample in a study of metastatic and nonmetastatic thyroid tumors. TCRdb reassembled clones from the PCR reads with MiXCR. Of about 33,000 clones in the sample, roughly a sixth are singletons; the top ten hold around 11%. The sample was blood. These receptors originate from a male donor with papillary thyroid cancer or a benign thyroid nodule (not recorded which). Some clones in this sample may be carry-over from other donors' samples. The CDR3 runs from the conserved cysteine through the conserved F or W. D genes are given only for firm matches. Expanded clones are given a class, and other clones once, few, many or no size at all.

v_call	j_call	d_call	clone_size	cdr3_aa
TRBV3-1	TRBJ1-4	.	many	CASTRFGDEKLFF
TRBV6-1	TRBJ1-5	.	hyperexpanded	CASSTSLSNQPQHF
TRBV27	TRBJ2-5	TRBD2	many	CASSLVGGVRETQYF
TRBV7-9	TRBJ1-1	.	many	CASSEGPNTEAFF
TRBV2	TRBJ1-4	.	many	CASSSTGRGYEKLFF
TRBV28	TRBJ2-7	TRBD1	few	CVSKPPGQGRYEQYF
TRBV5-6	TRBJ1-1	.	many	CASRRITPTGHTEAFF
TRBV27	TRBJ1-6	.	.	CARSSLSDSYNSHLHF
TRBV20-1	TRBJ2-5	TRBD2	.	CSAEARGSETQYF
TRBV6-5	TRBJ2-7	.	few	CASSSTSTYEQYF
TRBV28	TRBJ2-7	.	.	CASSSTGVYEQYF
TRBV5-6	TRBJ2-5	.	few	CASSFGDNPETQYF
TRBV12-3/TRBV12-4	TRBJ1-1	.	few	CASRRVTSEAFF
TRBV2	TRBJ2-7	TRBD1	few	CASYLTGQGREQYF
TRBV4-2	TRBJ1-5	.	many	CASSQDRPQGLGNQPQHF
TRBV7-9	TRBJ2-7	.	many	CASSLAGTLPYEQYF
TRBV15	TRBJ2-3	TRBD2	.	CSTSGRGGDTDTQYF
TRBV7-6	TRBJ2-1	.	many	CASSRLSSYNEQFF
TRBV2	TRBJ1-5	.	many	CASTLRSQPQHF
TRBV24-1	TRBJ2-5	TRBD1	medium-sized	CATSDLQGDQETQYF
TRBV5-4	TRBJ2-5	TRBD1	.	CASSSTGGQETQYF
TRBV6-1	TRBJ2-2	.	medium-sized	CASSPTSANTGELFF
TRBV2	TRBJ2-3	.	many	CASRQLAPTDTQYF
TRBV28	TRBJ1-4	TRBD1	few	CASSSNRGTGEKLFF
TRBV10-2	TRBJ2-7	TRBD2	.	CASLAGGPYEQYF
TRBV28	TRBJ2-2	TRBD1	many	CASSPLSGTGDTGELFF
TRBV5-6	TRBJ2-1	TRBD2	.	CASSSNLAGVSYNEQFF
TRBV28	TRBJ2-7	.	many	CASTRAGDSYEQYF
TRBV20-1	TRBJ2-7	TRBD2	.	CSARVGLGGVLSYEQYF
TRBV11-3	TRBJ2-7	TRBD1	.	CASSFPTGAYEQYF
TRBV24-1	TRBJ2-5	TRBD1	many	CATSQTGVEETQYF
TRBV19	TRBJ1-2	.	many	CASSIGGAAYGYTF
TRBV5-1	TRBJ2-2	TRBD1	many	CASRTGGYTGELFF
TRBV19	TRBJ2-2	.	many	CASKYSGNLATGELFF
TRBV24-1	TRBJ1-1	.	many	CATSDLRQPNTEAFF
TRBV6-1	TRBJ2-5	TRBD1	.	CASSQTTGGAETQYF
TRBV2	TRBJ1-5	.	few	CASTCTENQPPHF
TRBV18	TRBJ2-5	TRBD1	many	CASSPTTGGASQETQYF
TRBV6-1	TRBJ2-3	TRBD2	few	CASSEISGSFMDTQYF
TRBV5-1	TRBJ1-2	.	many	CASSLEGGGKGYTF
TRBV24-1	TRBJ2-3	TRBD1	many	CATGQTGISTDTQYF
TRBV15	TRBJ2-7	TRBD2	.	CATSRDQAGAPEQYF
TRBV15	TRBJ2-2	TRBD1	many	CATSFLGQGGTGELFF
TRBV5-8	TRBJ2-7	.	many	CASSWGRGLSYEQYF
TRBV4-3	TRBJ2-1	TRBD2	many	CASSQEGLLAGVVGEQFF
TRBV4-2	TRBJ2-7	.	many	CASSQGQQDYEQYF
TRBV30	TRBJ1-6	TRBD1	many	CAWSYPSGQGYSPLHF
TRBV6-1	TRBJ2-1	TRBD1	.	CASRDRSNEQFF